This T cell receptor beta chain came from a study of shared clonotypes between healthy human individuals. Study results and caveats: Naive subsets, compared against memory subsets, generally had larger estimated richness values. Clonotype sharing across a few donors was observed for around 5% of naive CD4 clonotypes.

The V gene's germline CDR1 is SEHNR and CDR2 FQNEAQ (reference sequence). The V end was cut by 6 bases, the J end by 5 bases, with 11 bases between. The CDR3 sequence is 12 residues long. A word on this clone: Its antigen is unknown.

Running of the assay took place at deep level. For sorted subsets, approximately 180 ng DNA per replicate equaled roughly 30,000 T cell genomes. Sequenced by immunoSEQ multiplex PCR; TCRdb stores in-frame clones only, minus some. Of a few million clones listed, 92% are singletons. This chain uses TRBV7-9 with TRBJ2-7, with D possibly TRBD1 on 5 matching bases. Sequenced material: naive CD4+ T cells from PBMCs. Noted subset: CD45RA+ positively selected. This receptor was identified in a man younger than 35 in good health. Some clones in this sample may be carry-over from other donors' samples. CDR3: CASSRQGDEQYF. CDR3 sequence (DNA): TGTGCCAGCAGTCGGCAGGGCGACGAGCAGTACTTC.